Described below is a single T cell receptor (beta chain) sequence and its context. The data derive from a study of blood T cell repertoires in COVID-19. Sequenced by immunoSEQ multiplex PCR; TCRdb stores in-frame clones only, minus some. The repertoire holds fewer than 65,000 clones, with roughly 90% as singletons. This CDR3 region has 15 residues. Looked up from germline, CDR1 is MNHEY and CDR2 is SVGAGI. The V segment lost 0 bases and the J segment 4 bases; nucleotides outside the gene matches: 2. This chain joins TRBV6-5 and TRBJ2-7; TRBD2 agrees at 11 bases. The sequencing input was peripheral blood. This clonotype was obtained from a man aged 50 or older with acute or convalescent COVID-19. CDR3: CASSYSSSGRYEQYF. CDR3 in DNA: TGTGCCAGCAGTTACTCGTCTAGCGGGAGGTACGAGCAGTACTTC.